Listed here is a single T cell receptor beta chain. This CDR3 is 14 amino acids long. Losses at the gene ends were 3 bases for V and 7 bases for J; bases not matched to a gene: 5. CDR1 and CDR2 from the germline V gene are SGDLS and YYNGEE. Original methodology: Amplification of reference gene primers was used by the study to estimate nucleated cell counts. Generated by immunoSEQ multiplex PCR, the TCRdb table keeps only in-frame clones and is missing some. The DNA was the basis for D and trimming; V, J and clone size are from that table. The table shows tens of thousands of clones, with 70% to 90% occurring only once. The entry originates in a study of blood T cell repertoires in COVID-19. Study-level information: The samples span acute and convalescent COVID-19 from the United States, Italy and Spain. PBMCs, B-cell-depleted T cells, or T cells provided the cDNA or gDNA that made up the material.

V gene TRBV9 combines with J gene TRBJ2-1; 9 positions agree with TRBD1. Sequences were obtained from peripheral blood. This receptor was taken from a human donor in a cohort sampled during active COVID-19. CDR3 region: CASSAGQGGNEQFF. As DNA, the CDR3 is TGTGCCAGCAGCGCGGGACAGGGTGGGAATGAGCAGTTCTTC. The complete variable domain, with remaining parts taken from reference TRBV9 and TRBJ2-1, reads DSGVTQTPKHLITATGQRVTLRCSPRSGDLSVYWYQQSLDQGLQFLIQYYNGEERAKGNILERFSAQQFPDLHSELNLSSLELGDSALYFCASSAGQGGNEQFFGPGTRLTVL.